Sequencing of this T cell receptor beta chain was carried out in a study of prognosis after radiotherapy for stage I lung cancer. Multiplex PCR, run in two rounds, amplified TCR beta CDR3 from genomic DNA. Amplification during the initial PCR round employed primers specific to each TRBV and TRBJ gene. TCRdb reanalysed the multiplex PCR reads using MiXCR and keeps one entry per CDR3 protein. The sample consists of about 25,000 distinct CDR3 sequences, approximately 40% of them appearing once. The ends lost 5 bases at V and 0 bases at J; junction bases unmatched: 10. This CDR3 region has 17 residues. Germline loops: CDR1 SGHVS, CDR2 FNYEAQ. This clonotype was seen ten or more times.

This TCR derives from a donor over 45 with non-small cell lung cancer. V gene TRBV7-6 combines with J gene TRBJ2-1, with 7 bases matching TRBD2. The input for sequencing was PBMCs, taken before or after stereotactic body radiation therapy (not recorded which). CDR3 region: CASSLLLARSSYNEQFF. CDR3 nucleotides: TGTGCCAGCAGCCTATTACTAGCGCGGAGCTCCTACAATGAGCAGTTCTTC.